Below, 12 T cell receptor beta chains from the same sample are listed, as sequenced in a study of T cells expressing NK-cell markers. TCRdb re-called the 5' RACE reads, yielding one record per CDR3 amino acid sequence without DNA. The sample data list 250,000 or so distinct CDR3 sequences. Sequencing was performed on blood T cells: a sorted CD56 or NKG2C T cell subset, CD4+ or CD8+ T cells, or bulk PBMC T cells (not recorded which). All receptors derive from a woman aged 18 to 69 in good health.

The chain recombines TRBV5-1 with TRBJ2-1. In germline, CDR1 is SGHRS, CDR2 YFSETQ. The CDR3 is 14 residues long. CDR3 amino acids: CASSSADPYNEQFF.

This chain uses TRBV28 with TRBJ1-2; TCRdb's assignment of TRBD1 cannot be checked, as there is no DNA. The CDR3 runs to 12 residues. In germline, CDR1 is MDHEN, CDR2 SYDVKM. CDR3 in amino acids: CASSLSGTGDTF.

This CDR3 reads CASSLTSSSGGGNEQFF. This chain uses TRBV7-9 with TRBJ2-1; TCRdb's assignment of TRBD2 cannot be checked, as there is no DNA. The CDR3 totals 17 residues. The germline V gene has CDR1 SEHNR and CDR2 FQNEAQ (reference sequence).

The J gene is TRBJ1-6, the V gene TRBV5-1; no DNA is available, so the TRBD1 call from TCRdb remains unchecked. This CDR3 spans 14 amino acids. Germline loops: CDR1 SGHRS, CDR2 YFSETQ. The CDR3 protein is CASSFRDSNSPLHF.

The chain is built from TRBV6-5 and TRBJ2-1. This CDR3 comprises 12 residues. Germline V gene lookup returns CDR1 MNHEY and CDR2 SVGAGI. CDR3 region: CASRKVGDEQFF.

The V and J genes are TRBV6-1 and TRBJ1-2; TCRdb gives TRBD1 as the D gene, but with no DNA this cannot be confirmed. This CDR3 comprises 14 residues. From germline, CDR1 is MNHNS and CDR2 SASEGT. The CDR3 loop is CASSEKQGVSGYTF.

The chain combines TRBV20-1 with TRBJ2-2; TCRdb's D call of TRBD1 is untestable without DNA. The germline V gene encodes CDR1 DFQATT and CDR2 SNEGSKA (reference sequence). The CDR3 is 15 amino acids. CDR3 region: CSAPGGRTNTGELFF.

The V gene is TRBV20-1, the J gene TRBJ2-2; TCRdb designates TRBD2, a call that cannot be tested without DNA. Germline values: CDR1 DFQATT, CDR2 SNEGSKA (reference sequence). CDR3 size: 15 residues. This CDR3 reads CSAREPGLGTGELFF.

The chain links TRBV5-6 to TRBJ2-3. CDR1 and CDR2 (germline): SGHDT, YYEEEE. The CDR3 runs 13 residues. Here the CDR3 reads CASSARGIDTQYF.

CDR3: CASSRGLAGTSRAKETQYF. The rearrangement joins TRBV6-1 to TRBJ2-5; as DNA is missing, the TRBD2 call by TCRdb cannot be tested. This CDR3 has 19 residues. Germline CDR1 and CDR2: MNHNS and SASEGT.

The V call is TRBV4-3, the J call TRBJ2-1. Germline CDR1 and CDR2: LGHNA and YSLEER. This CDR3 comprises 13 residues. CDR3 sequence: CASSQLQNNEQFF.

This chain connects TRBV12-3 or TRBV12-4 to TRBJ1-4. This CDR3 region has 11 residues. Here the CDR3 reads CASSSREKLFF.